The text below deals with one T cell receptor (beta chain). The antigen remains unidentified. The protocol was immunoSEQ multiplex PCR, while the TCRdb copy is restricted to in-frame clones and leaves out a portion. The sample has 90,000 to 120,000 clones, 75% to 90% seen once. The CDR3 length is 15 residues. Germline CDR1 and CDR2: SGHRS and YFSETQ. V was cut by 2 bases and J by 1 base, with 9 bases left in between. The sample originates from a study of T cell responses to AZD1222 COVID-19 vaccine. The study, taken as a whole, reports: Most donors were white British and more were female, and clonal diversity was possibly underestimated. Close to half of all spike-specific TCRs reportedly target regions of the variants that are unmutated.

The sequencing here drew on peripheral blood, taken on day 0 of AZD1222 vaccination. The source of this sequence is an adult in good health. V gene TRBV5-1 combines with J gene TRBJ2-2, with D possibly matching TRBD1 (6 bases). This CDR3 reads CASSLLGQNTGELFF. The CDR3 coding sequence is TGCGCCAGCAGCTTATTGGGACAGAACACCGGGGAGCTGTTTTTT.